This TCR beta chain was recorded in a study of T cells after yellow fever vaccination. Findings of the study overall: The presence of abundant clonotypes contaminating from the bulk population was possible in FACS-sorted repertoires.

Template-switching 5'RACE yielded the TCR cDNA; a universal primer site and UMIs were added in the process. TCRdb reprocessed the 5' RACE reads via MiXCR and lists one record per CDR3 protein. The data show roughly 150,000 distinct CDR3 sequences, about 6.9% seen once. Germline V gene lookup returns CDR1 LNHDA and CDR2 SQIVND (reference sequence). After removal of 5 bases from V and 3 bases from J, the junction contained 8 bases not matched to a gene. The CDR3 runs 16 residues. This clonotype has just a few counts. As yet, its antigen is unknown. The clonotype originates from a man aged 25 to 45 who received the YFV17D yellow fever vaccine. This chain links TRBV19 with TRBJ2-2; TRBD1 matches at 8 bases. The sequences come from CD4+ T cells sorted from PBMCs, collected 10 days after the yellow fever booster vaccination. Here the CDR3 reads CASSYQGATHTGELFF. In DNA form, the CDR3 reads TGTGCCAGTAGTTACCAGGGGGCAACGCACACCGGGGAGCTGTTTTTT.